The rows below give T cell receptor beta chains drawn from one sample of a study of cytomegalovirus exposure and HLA in healthy donors. The data were produced by immunoSEQ multiplex PCR, yet TCRdb's version contains in-frame clones alone and is incomplete. Of about 120,000 clones in the sample, roughly 9% were seen once. The sample was PBMCs. These receptor sequences come from a woman in her thirties or forties in good health and CMV-seropositive. CDR3s include the opening cysteine and the closing phenylalanine or tryptophan. Fields, in order: J gene, clone size, D gene, V gene, CDR3 DNA, CDR3 protein. A D gene is named only where the DNA matches it firmly. The size field is filled for only some rows; it gives once, few, many or a size class.

TRBJ1-5	-	TRBD1	TRBV11-2	TGTGCCAGCAGCAGGACAGGGAGGCATCAGCCCCAGCATTTT	CASSRTGRHQPQHF
TRBJ1-5	-	-	TRBV2	TGTGCCAGCAGTGAATATTTGTATAGCAATCAGCCCCAGCATTTT	CASSEYLYSNQPQHF
TRBJ1-4	few	TRBD1	TRBV2	TGTGCCAGCAGTGATCCAGGGGGAGATGAAAAACTGTTTTTT	CASSDPGGDEKLFF
TRBJ1-1	few	-	TRBV27	TGTGCCAGCAGTTTTAGGGGCCACCACCTTGGAGCTTTCTTT	CASSFRGHHLGAFF
TRBJ2-3	-	TRBD1	TRBV5-1	TGCGCCAGCAGCATGGACAGGTCCCCAGATACGCAGTATTTT	CASSMDRSPDTQYF
TRBJ2-1	few	TRBD2	TRBV19	TGTGCCAGGCCACCTAGCGGGGGCCCGAGTGACAATGAGCAGTTCTTC	CARPPSGGPSDNEQFF
TRBJ2-7	few	TRBD1	TRBV6-5	TGTGCCAGCAGTTACTACTCGGGACAGATCTACGAGCAGTACTTC	CASSYYSGQIYEQYF
TRBJ1-1	medium-sized	-	TRBV18	TGTGCCAGCTCAGAAGGGGCGAATATGAACACTGAAGCTTTCTTT	CASSEGANMNTEAFF
TRBJ2-1	-	-	TRBV11-2	TGTGCCAGCAGCCCAGGGGGGCCCCCCTACAATGAGCAGTTCTTC	CASSPGGPPYNEQFF
TRBJ1-2	few	-	TRBV15	TGTGCCACCAGCGACCTTGGGGGGATTAAGAGTCTATGGGGCTACACCTTC	CATSDLGGIKSLWGYTF
TRBJ1-5	few	-	TRBV5-1	TGCGCCAGCAGCTTATCCGCCAGGGAGGACAATCAGCCCCAGCATTTT	CASSLSAREDNQPQHF
TRBJ2-1	-	-	TRBV6-5	TGTGCCAGCAGTGGGGGCTTATTAAGGAATGAGCAGTTCTTC	CASSGGLLRNEQFF
TRBJ1-2	few	-	TRBV29-1	TGCAGCGTTGGCCCGTCGGACTTTAACTATGGCTACACCTTC	CSVGPSDFNYGYTF
TRBJ2-3	few	TRBD2	TRBV5-1	TGCGCCAGCAGCGAACTAGCGGGGTACACAGATACGCAGTATTTT	CASSELAGYTDTQYF
TRBJ2-2	-	-	TRBV6-1	TGTGCCAGCAGTCCCTTCGCCGGGGAGCTGTTTTTT	CASSPFAGELFF
TRBJ2-7	-	-	TRBV6-1	TGTGCCAGCAGCCTCTCCCGGGAGCAGTACTTC	CASSLSREQYF
TRBJ2-1	-	TRBD2	TRBV18	TGTGCCAGCTCACCACCGACTAGCGGGGGTACGTACAATGAGCAGTTCTTC	CASSPPTSGGTYNEQFF
TRBJ2-1	-	TRBD2	TRBV10-1	TGCGCCAGCAGTGAGTACCAGCGGGGGGGCCAGCAGTTCTTC	CASSEYQRGGQQFF
TRBJ1-1	-	-	TRBV6-1	TGTGCCAGCAGTGAATGGGGGGGATGGGAAAGGACTGAAGCTTTCTTT	CASSEWGGWERTEAFF
TRBJ2-3	-	-	TRBV6-1	TGTGCCAGCAGTGAAGAACACACAGATACGCAGTATTTT	CASSEEHTDTQYF
TRBJ1-1	-	TRBD1	TRBV25-1	TGTGCCAGCCGGGGTTTGAGGGGGCATACTGAAGCTTTCTTT	CASRGLRGHTEAFF
TRBJ1-3	-	TRBD1	TRBV30	TGTGCCTGGAGTGTAAGGACAGGAGCTGGAAACACCATATATTTT	CAWSVRTGAGNTIYF
TRBJ2-7	-	TRBD1	TRBV9	TGTGCCAGCAGCGTAGGGCAGGGGGACGCCTACGAGCAGTACTTC	CASSVGQGDAYEQYF
TRBJ1-4	few	-	TRBV5-1	TGCGCCAGCAGCGGCTCAGAGGCAACTAATGAAAAACTGTTTTTT	CASSGSEATNEKLFF
TRBJ2-7	few	TRBD1	TRBV5-1	TGCGCCAGCGGCCGGGACAGGGCCTACGAGCAGTACTTC	CASGRDRAYEQYF
TRBJ1-1	few	-	TRBV5-5	TGTGCCAGCAGCTTGACAGGGCGTACTGAAGCTTTCTTT	CASSLTGRTEAFF
TRBJ2-7	few	TRBD1	TRBV6-5	TGTGCCAGCAGGCCGCTCACCGGGACAGGTAACGAGCAGTACTTC	CASRPLTGTGNEQYF
TRBJ1-3	-	-	TRBV30	TGTGCCTGGAATCCCTCTGCTGGAAACACCATATATTTT	CAWNPSAGNTIYF
TRBJ1-2	-	-	TRBV28	TGTGCCAGCCAGGGGATCGGGGCGCAACGATATGGCTACACCTTC	CASQGIGAQRYGYTF
TRBJ2-6	-	TRBD1	TRBV19	TGTGCCAGTAAGAGGACAGGGGGCTTGGCTGGGGCCAACGTCCTGACTTTC	CASKRTGGLAGANVLTF
TRBJ1-2	few	TRBD1	TRBV7-3	TGTGCCAGCAGCCTGGACGGCAGGGGGCAAGGCTACACCTTC	CASSLDGRGQGYTF
TRBJ2-1	-	TRBD2	TRBV9	TGTGCCAGCAGCGTAGAAGAAGCGGGGGGGGTCGATGAGCAGTTCTTC	CASSVEEAGGVDEQFF
TRBJ1-4	few	-	TRBV2	TGTGCCATCCTGAGTGGAGCGGGTGAAAAACTGTTTTTT	CAILSGAGEKLFF
TRBJ1-6	-	-	TRBV30	TGTGCCTGGAGTAGGAGGAATTCACCCCTACACTTT	CAWSRRNSPLHF
TRBJ1-5	few	TRBD1	TRBV2	TGTGCCAGCAGTGTACAGGGGGTGTATCAGCCCCAGCATTTT	CASSVQGVYQPQHF
TRBJ2-7	-	TRBD1	TRBV2	TGTGCCAGCAGTCGGGACAGGGAGGTTTCCGAGCAGTACTTC	CASSRDREVSEQYF
TRBJ1-2	-	-	TRBV7-9	TGTGCCAGCAGAGAAGGACAGAGTACTATAATCTTC	CASREGQSTIIF
TRBJ2-3	few	TRBD1	TRBV5-1	TGCGCCAGCAGCGGACAGGGGGCAGACACAGATACGCAGTATTTT	CASSGQGADTDTQYF
TRBJ1-1	-	TRBD1	TRBV5-1	TGCGCCAGCAGCCCGGCCGGGACAGGGGGCACTGAAGCTTTCTTT	CASSPAGTGGTEAFF
TRBJ2-7	few	-	TRBV7-9	TGTGCCAGCAGCTTAGGGGCTTCCATCTCCTACGAGCAGTACTTC	CASSLGASISYEQYF
TRBJ2-3	-	TRBD2	TRBV6-4	TGTGCCAGCAGTGACTGGGCTAGCGGGAGCACAGATACGCAGTATTTT	CASSDWASGSTDTQYF
TRBJ1-5	-	TRBD1	TRBV11-2	TGTGCCAGCAGCCGCGGGACAGGGGTCAATCAGCCCCAGCATTTT	CASSRGTGVNQPQHF
TRBJ1-4	many	TRBD1	TRBV6-5	TGTGCCAGCAGTTACTCAGCAGGGGGCACGAAAAAACTGTTTTTT	CASSYSAGGTKKLFF
TRBJ2-7	-	TRBD1	TRBV2	TGTGCCAGCAGTGAGGGACAGCGCTCCTACGAGCAGTACTTC	CASSEGQRSYEQYF
TRBJ1-1	few	-	TRBV19	TGTGCCAGTAGTATGAGGAAGGGACAAGGGCCAACTGAAGCTTTCTTT	CASSMRKGQGPTEAFF
TRBJ1-2	-	-	TRBV19	TGTGCCAGTAGTATAGGCCGGTTAAACTATGGCTACACCTTC	CASSIGRLNYGYTF
TRBJ2-1	-	-	TRBV5-4	TGTGCCAGCAGCTTGGCTCTATACAATGAGCAGTTCTTC	CASSLALYNEQFF
TRBJ1-5	-	TRBD1	TRBV27	TGTGCCAGCAGTTCCAGGGGGCTGAATCAGCCCCAGCATTTT	CASSSRGLNQPQHF
TRBJ1-1	-	-	TRBV19	TGTGCCAGTAGTATCTGGAACACTGAAGCTTTCTTT	CASSIWNTEAFF
TRBJ2-3	few	TRBD1	TRBV4-2	TGTGCCAGCAGCCCCCTAGGGGGCGATACGCAGTATTTT	CASSPLGGDTQYF
TRBJ2-7	-	-	TRBV6-6	TGTGCCAGCAGTTACCCCCAGGTCTCCTACGAGCAGTACTTC	CASSYPQVSYEQYF
TRBJ2-2	-	-	TRBV30	TGTGCCTGGAGTATCCGCGGTGCCGGGGAGCTGTTTTTT	CAWSIRGAGELFF
TRBJ2-5	few	-	TRBV18	TGTGCCAGCTCACCTCAGGAGACCCAGTACTTC	CASSPQETQYF
TRBJ2-2	-	-	TRBV5-4	TGTGCCAGCAGCTTGGGCGGGACCCCCACCGGGGAGCTGTTTTTT	CASSLGGTPTGELFF